This T cell receptor beta chain appears in the sequencing data of a study of shared clonotypes between healthy human individuals. Study-wide findings and caveats: The represented genetic and exposure-history diversity was limited by the small number of donors. As a rule, naive subsets had a larger estimated richness than memory subsets. Clonotype sharing among donors was thought likely to change with sequencing depth.

V shed 2 bases and J 2 bases; nucleotides not matched to a gene: 7. CDR3 length: 18 amino acids. Per germline, CDR1 KGHSH and CDR2 LQKENI. Worth noting for this clone: Its antigen is still unknown.

CD45RO-negative, CCR7-selected cells formed the naive CD8 fraction, which excluded terminally differentiated effector memory CD45RA+ cells. Libraries were prepared by immunoSEQ multiplex PCR; TCRdb keeps only in-frame clonotypes and omits some of them. The sample carries around 1.9 million clones, 93% recorded once. The chain is built from TRBV18 and TRBJ2-7; 15 bases align to TRBD2. The sample was naive CD8+ T cells from PBMCs. The sequence derives from a man aged 18 to 29 in good health. Some clones in this sample may be carry-over from other donors' samples. Written as DNA, the CDR3 is TGTGCCAGCTCACCAGGGACTAGCGGGAGGCCCATTACCTACGAGCAGTACTTC. Residues: CASSPGTSGRPITYEQYF.